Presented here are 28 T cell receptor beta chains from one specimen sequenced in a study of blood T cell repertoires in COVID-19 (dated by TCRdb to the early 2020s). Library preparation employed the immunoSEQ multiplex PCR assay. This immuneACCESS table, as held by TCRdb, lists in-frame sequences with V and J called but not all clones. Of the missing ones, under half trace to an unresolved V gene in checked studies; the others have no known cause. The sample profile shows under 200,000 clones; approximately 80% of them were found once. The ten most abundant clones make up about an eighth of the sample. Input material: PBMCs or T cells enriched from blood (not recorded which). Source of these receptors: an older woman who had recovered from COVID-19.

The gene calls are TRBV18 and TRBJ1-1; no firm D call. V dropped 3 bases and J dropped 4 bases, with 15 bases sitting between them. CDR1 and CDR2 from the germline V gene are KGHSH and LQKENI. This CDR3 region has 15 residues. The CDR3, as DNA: TGTGCCAGCTCACCCATTAAGGAAGGAGGCACTGAAGCTTTCTTT. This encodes CASSPIKEGGTEAFF.

The CDR3, as DNA: TGTGCCAGTAGCCCGGGACAGGGATACCCTGACTTGGCCAAAAACATTCAGTACTTC. It yields the protein CASSPGQGYPDLAKNIQYF. The chain carries TRBV19 and TRBJ2-4; 9 bases align to TRBD1. Germline loops: CDR1 LNHDA, CDR2 SQIVND (reference sequence). V shed 6 bases, J shed 1 base, and the junction held 16 bases outside the gene matches. The CDR3 runs to 19 residues. Using reference TRBV19 and TRBJ2-4 for the parts outside the CDR3, the full variable domain is DGGITQSPKYLFRKEGQNVTLSCEQNLNHDAMYWYRQDPGQGLRLIYYSQIVNDFQKGDIAEGYSVSREKKESFPLTVTSAQKNPTAFYLCASSPGQGYPDLAKNIQYFGAGTRLSVL.

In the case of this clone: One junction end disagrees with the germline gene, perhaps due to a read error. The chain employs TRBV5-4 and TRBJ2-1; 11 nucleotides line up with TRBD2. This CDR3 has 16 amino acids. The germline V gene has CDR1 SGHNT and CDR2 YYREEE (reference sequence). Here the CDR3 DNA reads TGTGCCAGCAGCTTGCCTAGCGGGGGGCAATACAATAAGCAGTTCTTC. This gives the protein CASSLPSGGQYNKQFF.

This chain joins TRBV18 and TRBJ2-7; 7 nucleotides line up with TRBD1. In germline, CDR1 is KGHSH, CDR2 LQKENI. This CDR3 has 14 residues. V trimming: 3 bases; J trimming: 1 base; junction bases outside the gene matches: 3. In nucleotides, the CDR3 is TGTGCCAGCTCACCCCCGACAGGGTCCTACGAGCAGTACTTC. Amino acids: CASSPPTGSYEQYF.

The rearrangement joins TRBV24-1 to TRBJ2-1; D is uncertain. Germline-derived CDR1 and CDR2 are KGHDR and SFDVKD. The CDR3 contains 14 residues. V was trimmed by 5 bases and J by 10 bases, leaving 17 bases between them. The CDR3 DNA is TGTGCCACCAGTGGCGCCCATCCGCAGAGGGAGCAGTTCTTC. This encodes CATSGAHPQREQFF.

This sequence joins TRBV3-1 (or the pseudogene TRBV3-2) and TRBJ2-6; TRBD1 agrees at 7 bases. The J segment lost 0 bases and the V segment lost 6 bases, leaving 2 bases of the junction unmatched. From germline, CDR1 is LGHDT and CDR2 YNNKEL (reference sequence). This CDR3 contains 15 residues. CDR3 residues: CASSRDSSGANVLTF. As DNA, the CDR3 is TGTGCCAGCAGTCGGGACAGCTCTGGGGCCAACGTCCTGACTTTC.

The CDR3 nucleotides are TGTGCCAGCAGCTTGGCCGGGTCGACGAACACTGAAGCTTTCTTT. This gives the protein CASSLAGSTNTEAFF. The chain has TRBV5-5 and TRBJ1-1; D is uncertain. The germline gives CDR1 SGHKS, CDR2 YYEKEE (reference sequence). This CDR3 is built from 15 residues. V was pared by 0 bases and J by 1 base, with 10 bases between.

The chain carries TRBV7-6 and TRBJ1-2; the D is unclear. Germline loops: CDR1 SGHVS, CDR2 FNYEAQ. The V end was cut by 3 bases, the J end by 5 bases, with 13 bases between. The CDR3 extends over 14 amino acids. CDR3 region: CASSFADGGYGYTF. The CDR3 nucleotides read TGTGCCAGCAGCTTTGCGGACGGAGGGTATGGCTACACCTTC.

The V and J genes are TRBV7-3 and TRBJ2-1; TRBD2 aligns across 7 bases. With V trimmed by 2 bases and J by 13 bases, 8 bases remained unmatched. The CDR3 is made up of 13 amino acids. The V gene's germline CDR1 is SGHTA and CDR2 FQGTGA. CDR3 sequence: CASSLLTGGRQFF. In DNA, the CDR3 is TGTGCCAGCAGCTTATTGACGGGGGGAAGACAGTTCTTC.

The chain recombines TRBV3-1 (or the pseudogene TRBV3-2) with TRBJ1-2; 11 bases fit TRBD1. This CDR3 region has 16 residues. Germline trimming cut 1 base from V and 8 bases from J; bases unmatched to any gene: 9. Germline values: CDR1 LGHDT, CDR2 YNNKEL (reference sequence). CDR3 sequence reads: CASSQVRTGGLGGYTF. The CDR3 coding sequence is TGTGCCAGCAGCCAAGTCAGGACAGGGGGCCTAGGAGGCTACACCTTC.

In DNA form, the CDR3 reads TGTGCCACCGAGACTAATGAAAAACTGTTTTTT. Translation gives CATETNEKLFF. V is TRBV7-9 and J is TRBJ1-4, with unresolved D. The CDR3 has 11 residues. V lost 10 bases, J lost 2 bases, and 5 bases lay in between. Germline V CDR1 and CDR2: SEHNR, FQNEAQ (reference sequence).

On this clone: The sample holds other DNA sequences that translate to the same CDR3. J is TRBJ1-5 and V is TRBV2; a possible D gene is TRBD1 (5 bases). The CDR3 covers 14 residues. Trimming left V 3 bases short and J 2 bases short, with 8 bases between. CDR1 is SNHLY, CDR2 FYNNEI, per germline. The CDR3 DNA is TGTGCCAGCAGTGACAGGGCGGGCAATCAGCCCCAGCATTTT. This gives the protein CASSDRAGNQPQHF.

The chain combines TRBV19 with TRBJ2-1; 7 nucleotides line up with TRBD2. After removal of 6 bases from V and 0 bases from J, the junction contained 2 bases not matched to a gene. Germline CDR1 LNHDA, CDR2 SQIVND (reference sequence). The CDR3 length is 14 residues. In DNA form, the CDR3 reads TGTGCCAGTAGACTAGCGTTCTCCTACAATGAGCAGTTCTTC. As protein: CASRLAFSYNEQFF.

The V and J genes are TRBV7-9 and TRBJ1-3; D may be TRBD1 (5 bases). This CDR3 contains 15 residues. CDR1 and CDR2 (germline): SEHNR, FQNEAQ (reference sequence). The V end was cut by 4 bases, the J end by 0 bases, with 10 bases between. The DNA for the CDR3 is TGTGCCAGCAGCTACGGACAATACTCTGGAAACACCATATATTTT. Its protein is CASSYGQYSGNTIYF.

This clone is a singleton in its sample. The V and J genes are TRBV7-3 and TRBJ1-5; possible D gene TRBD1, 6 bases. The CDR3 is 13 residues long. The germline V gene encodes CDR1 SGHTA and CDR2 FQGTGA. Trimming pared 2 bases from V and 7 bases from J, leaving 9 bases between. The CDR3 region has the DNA TGTGCCAGCAGCTTAGAAAGGGGGCAGCCCCAGCATTTT. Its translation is CASSLERGQPQHF.

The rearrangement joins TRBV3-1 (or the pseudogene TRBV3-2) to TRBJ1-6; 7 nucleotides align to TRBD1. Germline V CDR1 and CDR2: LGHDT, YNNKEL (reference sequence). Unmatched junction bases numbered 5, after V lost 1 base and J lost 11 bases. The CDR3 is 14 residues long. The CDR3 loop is CASSQGQGRTPLHF. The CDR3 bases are TGTGCCAGCAGCCAAGGACAGGGAAGGACACCCCTCCACTTT.

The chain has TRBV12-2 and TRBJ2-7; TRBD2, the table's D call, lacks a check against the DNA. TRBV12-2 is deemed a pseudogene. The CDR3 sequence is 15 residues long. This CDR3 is CASRLGRDGRYEQYF. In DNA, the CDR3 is TGTGCAAGTCGCTTAGGGAGGGACGGGCGCTACGAGCAGTACTTC.

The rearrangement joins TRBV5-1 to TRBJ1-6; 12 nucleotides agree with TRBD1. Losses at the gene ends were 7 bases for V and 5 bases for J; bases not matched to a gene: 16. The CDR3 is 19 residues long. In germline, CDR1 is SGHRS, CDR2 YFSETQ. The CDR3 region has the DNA TGCGCCAGCCGCCAGGGCCCGGGACAGGGGGCAGGGGATAATTCACCCCTCCACTTT. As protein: CASRQGPGQGAGDNSPLHF.

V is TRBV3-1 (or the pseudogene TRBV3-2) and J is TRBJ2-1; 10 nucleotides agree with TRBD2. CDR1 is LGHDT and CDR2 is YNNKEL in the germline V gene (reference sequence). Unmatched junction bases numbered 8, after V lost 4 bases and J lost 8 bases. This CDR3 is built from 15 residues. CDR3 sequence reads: CASSPSGGAPDEQFF. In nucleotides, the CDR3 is TGTGCCAGCAGCCCAAGCGGGGGGGCCCCCGATGAGCAGTTCTTC.

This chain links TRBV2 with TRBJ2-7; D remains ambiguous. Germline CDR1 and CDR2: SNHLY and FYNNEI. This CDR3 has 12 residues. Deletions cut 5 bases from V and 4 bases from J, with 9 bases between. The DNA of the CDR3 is TGTGCCAGCAGTATAATTGCGTACGAGCAGTACTTC. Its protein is CASSIIAYEQYF.

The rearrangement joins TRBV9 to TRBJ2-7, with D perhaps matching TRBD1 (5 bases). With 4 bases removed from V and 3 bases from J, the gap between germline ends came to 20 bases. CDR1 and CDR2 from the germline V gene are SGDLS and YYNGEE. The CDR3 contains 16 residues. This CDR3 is CASSRTGANSYYEQYF. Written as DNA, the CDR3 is TGTGCCAGCAGCCGTACTGGGGCAAACTCATACTACGAGCAGTACTTC. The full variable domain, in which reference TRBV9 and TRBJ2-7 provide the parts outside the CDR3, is DSGVTQTPKHLITATGQRVTLRCSPRSGDLSVYWYQQSLDQGLQFLIQYYNGEERAKGNILERFSAQQFPDLHSELNLSSLELGDSALYFCASSRTGANSYYEQYFGPGTRLTVT.

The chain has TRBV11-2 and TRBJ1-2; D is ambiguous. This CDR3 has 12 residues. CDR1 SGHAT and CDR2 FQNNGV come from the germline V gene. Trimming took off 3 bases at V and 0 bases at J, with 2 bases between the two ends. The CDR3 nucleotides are TGTGCCAGCAGCTTTACTAACTATGGCTACACCTTC. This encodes CASSFTNYGYTF.

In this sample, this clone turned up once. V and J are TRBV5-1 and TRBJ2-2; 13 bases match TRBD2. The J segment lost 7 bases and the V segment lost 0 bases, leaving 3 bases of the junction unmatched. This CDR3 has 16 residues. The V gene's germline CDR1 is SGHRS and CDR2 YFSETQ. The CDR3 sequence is CASSLGTSGSGGELFF. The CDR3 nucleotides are TGCGCCAGCAGCTTGGGGACTAGCGGGAGCGGCGGGGAGCTGTTTTTT.

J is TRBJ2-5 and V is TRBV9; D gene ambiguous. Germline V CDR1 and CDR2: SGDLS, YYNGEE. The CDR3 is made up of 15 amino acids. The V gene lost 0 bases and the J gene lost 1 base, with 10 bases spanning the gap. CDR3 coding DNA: TGTGCCAGCAGCGTAGGCCGCCGGGTCCAAGAGACCCAGTACTTC. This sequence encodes CASSVGRRVQETQYF.

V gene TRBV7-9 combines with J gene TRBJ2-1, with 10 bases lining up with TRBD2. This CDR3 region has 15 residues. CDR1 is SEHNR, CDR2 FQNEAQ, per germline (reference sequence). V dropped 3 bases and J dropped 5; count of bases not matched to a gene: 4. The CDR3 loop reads CASSFPGLANNEQFF. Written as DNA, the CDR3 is TGTGCCAGCAGCTTTCCGGGACTAGCGAACAATGAGCAGTTCTTC.

CDR3 region: CASSLSSGANTGELFF. CDR3 bases: TGCGCCAGCAGCTTGTCTAGCGGGGCGAACACCGGGGAGCTGTTTTTT. V gene TRBV5-1 combines with J gene TRBJ2-2, with 9 bases that match TRBD2. The germline CDR1 and CDR2 sequences are SGHRS and YFSETQ. The trim removed 1 base at V and 0 bases at J, leaving 1 base unmatched. CDR3 length: 16 residues.

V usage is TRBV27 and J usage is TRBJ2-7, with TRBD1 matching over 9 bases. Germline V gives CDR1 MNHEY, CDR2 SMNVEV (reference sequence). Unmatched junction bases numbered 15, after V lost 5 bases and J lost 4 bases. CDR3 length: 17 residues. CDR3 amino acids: CASSHNPGTGIKYEQYF. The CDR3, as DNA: TGTGCCAGCAGTCACAACCCCGGGACAGGGATTAAGTACGAGCAGTACTTC.

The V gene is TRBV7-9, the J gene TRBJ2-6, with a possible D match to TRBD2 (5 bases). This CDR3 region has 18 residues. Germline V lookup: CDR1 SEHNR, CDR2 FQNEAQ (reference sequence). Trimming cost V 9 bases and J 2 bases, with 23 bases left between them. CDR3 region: CASHGMTLGKTGANVLTF. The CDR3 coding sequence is TGTGCCAGTCACGGGATGACTCTGGGTAAGACTGGGGCCAACGTCCTGACTTTC.